This is a list of T cell receptor beta chains from one sample in a study of blood T cell repertoires in COVID-19. Assay: immunoSEQ multiplex PCR; the TCRdb copy retains only in-frame clones and omits some. The data hold some 400,000 clones, with 80% to 90% observed a single time. Specimen: PBMCs or T cells enriched from blood (not recorded which). These receptors all come from a man younger than 45 who had recovered from COVID-19. The CDR3 runs from the conserved cysteine through the conserved F or W. The D gene is left open where the match is weak. A row's size may be missing; if present it is once, few, many or a size class.

-	TRBV28	-	TRBJ2-5	TGTGCCAGCAGTCCGAAGCTCATGGAGACCCAGTACTTC	CASSPKLMETQYF
-	TRBV2	once	TRBJ1-5	TGTGCCAGCAGTGAAGAAGGACAGATCAATCAGCCCCAGCATTTT	CASSEEGQINQPQHF
TRBD1	TRBV10-3	-	TRBJ1-1	TGTGCCATCAGTGAGTCCGGACAGGGTGCTTTCTTT	CAISESGQGAFF
TRBD1	TRBV5-1	-	TRBJ2-2	TGCGCCAGCAGCCTCCGGGACAGGTCCACCGGGGAGCTGTTTTTT	CASSLRDRSTGELFF
-	TRBV2	once	TRBJ1-5	TGTGCCAGCAATACGGAGAGCAATCAGCCCCAGCATTTT	CASNTESNQPQHF
-	TRBV7-2	-	TRBJ2-7	TGTGCCAGCAGCTCCCAGAGGGAGGAGCAGTACTTC	CASSSQREEQYF
-	TRBV5-5	-	TRBJ2-7	TGTGCCAGCAGCTTGGTGAATAGCCACGAGCAGTACTTC	CASSLVNSHEQYF
-	TRBV7-9	-	TRBJ2-7	TGTGCCAGCAGCTTAATTGGGCTAAGCTCCTACGAGCAGTACTTC	CASSLIGLSSYEQYF
-	TRBV2	once	TRBJ1-3	TGTGCCAGCAGGACCACCGGGTCTGGAAACACCATATATTTT	CASRTTGSGNTIYF
TRBD2	TRBV10-3	once	TRBJ2-7	TGTGCCATCAGTGTAGGCGGGAGTAGCTACGAGCAGTACTTC	CAISVGGSSYEQYF
-	TRBV30	-	TRBJ1-6	TGTGCCTGGAGTCACAACAGGGCCAGCAAAGCTAATTCACCCCTCCACTTT	CAWSHNRASKANSPLHF
-	TRBV7-9	-	TRBJ1-2	TGTGCCAGCAGCTTCACTGCAACTGTCGCCTATGGCTACACCTTC	CASSFTATVAYGYTF
-	TRBV19	-	TRBJ1-1	TGTGCCAGTAGTATAGGTTGGCCAACTGAAGCTTTCTTT	CASSIGWPTEAFF
TRBD1	TRBV4-1	-	TRBJ1-4	TGCGCCAGCAGCCAAGAGCTTGGGACAGGGGGCGCGGGTGAAAAACTGTTTTTT	CASSQELGTGGAGEKLFF
-	TRBV10-2	-	TRBJ2-7	TGCGCCAGCAGTGAGACAGGGCACTACGAGCAGTACTTC	CASSETGHYEQYF
TRBD1	TRBV30	once	TRBJ2-7	TGTGCCTGGAGTAGACAGGGGGGCGAGCAGTACTTC	CAWSRQGGEQYF
TRBD2	TRBV3-1/TRBV3-2	-	TRBJ2-1	TGTGCCAGCAGCCACCCTCAAGGACTAGCGGGAGCCAATGAGCAGTTCTTC	CASSHPQGLAGANEQFF
-	TRBV9	-	TRBJ2-7	TGTGCCAGCAGCGTAGATGGGACAAGGTACGAGCAGTACTTC	CASSVDGTRYEQYF
TRBD1	TRBV7-8	-	TRBJ1-1	TGTGCCAGCAGTCTTGACAGGGGGATTCCTCGAGCTTTCTTT	CASSLDRGIPRAFF
TRBD1	TRBV19	-	TRBJ1-1	TGTGCCAGTAGTATCGCGACAGGGGCTAGGGCTGAAGCTTTCTTT	CASSIATGARAEAFF
TRBD2	TRBV10-3	-	TRBJ2-7	TGTGCCATCAGTGATTCGCCTAGCGGCCGCTACGAGCAGTACTTC	CAISDSPSGRYEQYF
TRBD1	TRBV6-5	once	TRBJ2-5	TGTGCCAGCAGTTCCGGACAGGATCCCTGGGAGACCCAGTACTTC	CASSSGQDPWETQYF